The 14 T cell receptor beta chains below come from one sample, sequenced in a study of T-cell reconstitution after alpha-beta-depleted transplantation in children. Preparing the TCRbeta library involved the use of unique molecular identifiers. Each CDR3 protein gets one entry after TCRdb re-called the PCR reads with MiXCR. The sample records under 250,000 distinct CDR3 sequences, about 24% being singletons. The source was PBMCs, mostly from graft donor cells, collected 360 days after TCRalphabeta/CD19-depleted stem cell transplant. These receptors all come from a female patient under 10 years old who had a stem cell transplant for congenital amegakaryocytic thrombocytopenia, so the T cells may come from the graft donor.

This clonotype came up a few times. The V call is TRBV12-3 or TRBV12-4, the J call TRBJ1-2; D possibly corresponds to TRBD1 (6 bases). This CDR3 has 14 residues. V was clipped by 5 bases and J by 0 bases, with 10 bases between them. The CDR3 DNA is TGTGCCAGCAGTCGGACAGCTTCTAACTATGGCTACACCTTC. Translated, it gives CASSRTASNYGYTF.

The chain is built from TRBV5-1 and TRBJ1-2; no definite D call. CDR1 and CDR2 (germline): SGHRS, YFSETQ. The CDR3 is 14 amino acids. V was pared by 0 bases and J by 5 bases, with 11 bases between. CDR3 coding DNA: TGCGCCAGCAGCTTGGATCCGGGAGGGTATGGCTACACCTTC. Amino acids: CASSLDPGGYGYTF.

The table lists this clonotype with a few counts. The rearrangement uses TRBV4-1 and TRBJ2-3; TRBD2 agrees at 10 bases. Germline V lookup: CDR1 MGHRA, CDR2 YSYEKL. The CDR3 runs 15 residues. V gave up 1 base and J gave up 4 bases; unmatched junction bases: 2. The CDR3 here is CASSQASGSADTQYF. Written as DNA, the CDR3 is TGCGCCAGCAGCCAAGCTAGCGGGAGTGCAGATACGCAGTATTTT.

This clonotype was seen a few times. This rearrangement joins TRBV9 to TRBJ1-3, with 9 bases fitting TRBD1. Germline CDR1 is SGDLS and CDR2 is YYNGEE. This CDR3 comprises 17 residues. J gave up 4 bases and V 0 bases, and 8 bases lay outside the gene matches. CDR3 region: CASSVVGTGSSGNTIYF. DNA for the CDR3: TGTGCCAGCAGCGTAGTTGGGACAGGGAGTTCCGGAAACACCATATATTTT.

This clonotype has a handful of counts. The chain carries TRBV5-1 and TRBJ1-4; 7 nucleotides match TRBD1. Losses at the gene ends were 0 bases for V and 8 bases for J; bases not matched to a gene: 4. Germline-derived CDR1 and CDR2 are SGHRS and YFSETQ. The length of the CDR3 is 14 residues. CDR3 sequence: CASSLEGASEKLFF. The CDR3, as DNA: TGCGCCAGCAGCTTGGAGGGGGCAAGCGAAAAACTGTTTTTT.

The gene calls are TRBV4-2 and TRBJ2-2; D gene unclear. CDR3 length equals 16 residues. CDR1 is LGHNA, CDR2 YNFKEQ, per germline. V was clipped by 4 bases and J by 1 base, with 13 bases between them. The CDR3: CASSPTVTGNTGELFF. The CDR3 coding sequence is TGTGCCAGCAGCCCCACGGTAACTGGGAACACCGGGGAGCTGTTTTTT.

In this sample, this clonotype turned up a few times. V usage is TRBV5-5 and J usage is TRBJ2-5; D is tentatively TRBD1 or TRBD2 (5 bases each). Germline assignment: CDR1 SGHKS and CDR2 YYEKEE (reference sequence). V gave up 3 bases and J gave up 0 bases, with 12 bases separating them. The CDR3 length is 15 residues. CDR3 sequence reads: CASSSGTGYQETQYF. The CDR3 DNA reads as TGTGCCAGCAGCTCCGGGACGGGATACCAAGAGACCCAGTACTTC.

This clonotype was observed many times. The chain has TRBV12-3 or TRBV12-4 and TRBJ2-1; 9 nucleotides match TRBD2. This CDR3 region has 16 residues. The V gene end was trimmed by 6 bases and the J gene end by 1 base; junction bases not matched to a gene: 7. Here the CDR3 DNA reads TGTGCCAGCAGCACGGGACTAGCTGGGTCCTACAATGAGCAGTTCTTC. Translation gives CASSTGLAGSYNEQFF.

For the CDR3, the DNA is TGTGCCAGCAGCCAAGATCGGCCGCCGGTGGACAATGAGCAGTTCTTC. It encodes CASSQDRPPVDNEQFF. The chain links TRBV14 to TRBJ2-1; D remains ambiguous. Germline V CDR1 and CDR2: SGHDN, FVKESK. Trimming stripped 0 bases from V and 5 bases from J, with 14 bases between. The CDR3 length is 16 residues. The variable domain in full, with the rest retrieved from reference TRBV14 and TRBJ2-1, is EAGVTQFPSHSVIEKGQTVTLRCDPISGHDNLYWYRRVMGKEIKFLLHFVKESKQDESGMPNNRFLAERTGGTYSTLKVQPAELEDSGVYFCASSQDRPPVDNEQFFGPGTRLTVL.

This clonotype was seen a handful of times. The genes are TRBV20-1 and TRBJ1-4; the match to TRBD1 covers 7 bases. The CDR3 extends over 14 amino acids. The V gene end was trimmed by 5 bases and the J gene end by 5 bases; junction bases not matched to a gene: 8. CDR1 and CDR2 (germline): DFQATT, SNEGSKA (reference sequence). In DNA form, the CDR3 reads TGCAGTGCTTCTGGGACAGCCGAAAATGAAAAACTGTTTTTT. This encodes CSASGTAENEKLFF.

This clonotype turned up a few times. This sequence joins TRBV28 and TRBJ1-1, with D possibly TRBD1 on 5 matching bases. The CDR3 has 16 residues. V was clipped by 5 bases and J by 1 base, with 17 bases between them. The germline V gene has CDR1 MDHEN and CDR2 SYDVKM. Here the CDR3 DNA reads TGTGCCAGCAGTATCGAACTGCTTGGGGGGAACACTGAAGCTTTCTTT. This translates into CASSIELLGGNTEAFF. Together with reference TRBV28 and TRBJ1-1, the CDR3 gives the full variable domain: DVKVTQSSRYLVKRTGEKVFLECVQDMDHENMFWYRQDPGLGLRLIYFSYDVKMKEKGDIPEGYSVSREKKERFSLILESASTNQTSMYLCASSIELLGGNTEAFFGQGTRLTVV.

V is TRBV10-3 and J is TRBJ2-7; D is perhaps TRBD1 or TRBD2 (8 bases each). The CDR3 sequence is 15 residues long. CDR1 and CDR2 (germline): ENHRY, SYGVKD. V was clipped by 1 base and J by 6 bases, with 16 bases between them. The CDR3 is CAISELDRAGGEQYF. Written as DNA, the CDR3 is TGTGCCATCAGTGAGTTGGACAGGGCGGGAGGCGAGCAGTACTTC.

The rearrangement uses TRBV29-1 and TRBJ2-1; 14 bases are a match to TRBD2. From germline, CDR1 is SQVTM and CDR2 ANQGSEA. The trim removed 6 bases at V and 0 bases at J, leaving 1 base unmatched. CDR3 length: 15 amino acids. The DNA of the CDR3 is TGCAGCGTAGGGACTAGCGGGGGCTCCTACAATGAGCAGTTCTTC. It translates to CSVGTSGGSYNEQFF.

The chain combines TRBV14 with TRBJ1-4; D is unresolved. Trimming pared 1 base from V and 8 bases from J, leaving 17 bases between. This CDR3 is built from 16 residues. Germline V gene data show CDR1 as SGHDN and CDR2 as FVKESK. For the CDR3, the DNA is TGTGCCAGCAGCCAAGGTCACGACCTCCTGCCCGAAAAACTGTTTTTT. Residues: CASSQGHDLLPEKLFF.